This entry features one T cell receptor (beta chain) sequence. After removal of 5 bases from V and 4 bases from J, the junction contained 8 bases not matched to a gene. The CDR3 contains 15 residues. Germline lookup yields CDR1 MDHEN and CDR2 SYDVKM. TCRdb keeps only in-frame clones here, not all; method: immunoSEQ multiplex PCR. Of about 150,000 clones listed, roughly 75% are singletons. These data come from a study of blood T cell repertoires in COVID-19. This TCR came from a woman in her forties or fifties who had recovered from COVID-19. Sequenced material: PBMCs or T cells enriched from blood (not recorded which). The chain couples TRBV28 to TRBJ1-1; 9 bases agree with TRBD1. The CDR3, as DNA: TGTGCCAGCAGTACACGGGACAGGGTAACCACTGAAGCTTTCTTT. It is translated as CASSTRDRVTTEAFF.